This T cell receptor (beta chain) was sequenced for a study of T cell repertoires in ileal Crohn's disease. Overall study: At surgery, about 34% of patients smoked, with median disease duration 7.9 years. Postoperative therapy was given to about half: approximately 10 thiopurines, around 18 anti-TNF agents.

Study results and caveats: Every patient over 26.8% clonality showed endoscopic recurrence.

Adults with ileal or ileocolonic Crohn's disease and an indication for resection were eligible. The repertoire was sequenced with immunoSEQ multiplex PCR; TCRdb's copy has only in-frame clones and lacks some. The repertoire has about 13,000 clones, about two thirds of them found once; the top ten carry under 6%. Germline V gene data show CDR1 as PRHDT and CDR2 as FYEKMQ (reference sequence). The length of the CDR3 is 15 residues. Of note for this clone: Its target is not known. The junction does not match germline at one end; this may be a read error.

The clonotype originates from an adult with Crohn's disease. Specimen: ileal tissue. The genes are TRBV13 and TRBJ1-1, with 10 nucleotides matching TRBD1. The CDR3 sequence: CASSSGTGANSEAFF. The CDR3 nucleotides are TGTGCCAGCAGCTCCGGGACAGGGGCGAACAGTGAAGCTTTCTTT. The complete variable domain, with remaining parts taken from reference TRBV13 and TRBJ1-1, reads AAGVIQSPRHLIKEKRETATLKCYPIPRHDTVYWYQQGPGQDPQFLISFYEKMQSDKGSIPDRFSAQQFSDYHSELNMSSLELGDSALYFCASSSGTGANSEAFFGQGTRLTVV.